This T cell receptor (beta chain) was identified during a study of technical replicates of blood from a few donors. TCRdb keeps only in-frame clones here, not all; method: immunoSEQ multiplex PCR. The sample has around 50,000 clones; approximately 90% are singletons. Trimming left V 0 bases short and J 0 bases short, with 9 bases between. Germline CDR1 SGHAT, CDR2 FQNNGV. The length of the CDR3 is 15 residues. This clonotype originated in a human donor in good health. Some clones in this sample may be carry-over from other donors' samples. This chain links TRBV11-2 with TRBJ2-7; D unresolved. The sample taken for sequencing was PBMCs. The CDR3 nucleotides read TGTGCCAGCAGCTTAGAAGCCTCATTCTCCTACGAGCAGTACTTC. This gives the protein CASSLEASFSYEQYF.